This entry lists 11 T cell receptor beta chains sequenced from one sample in a study of shared clonotypes between healthy human individuals. Repertoires were generated with immunoSEQ multiplex PCR, while TCRdb's copy carries only in-frame clones and drops some. The sample carries a few hundred thousand clones, less than 85% recorded once. Sequenced: memory CD4+ T cells sorted from blood. Subset reported: CD45RA-negative fraction. The receptors shown here come from a man aged 25-45 years in good health.

This CDR3 reads CASSLAVIGYGYTF. The DNA for the CDR3 is TGTGCCAGCAGTTTAGCGGTAATCGGCTATGGCTACACCTTC. The V call is TRBV27, the J call TRBJ1-2; D is ambiguous. V was clipped by 2 bases and J by 4 bases, with 11 bases between them. The germline V gene has CDR1 MNHEY and CDR2 SMNVEV (reference sequence). The CDR3 spans 14 residues.

This chain connects TRBV9 to TRBJ2-1; D remains ambiguous. CDR1 and CDR2 from the germline V gene are SGDLS and YYNGEE. This CDR3 is 14 amino acids long. The V end lost 0 bases, the J end lost 9 bases, and 13 bases lay between the germline ends. The CDR3 here is CASSVAPWDSEQFF. CDR3 bases: TGTGCCAGCAGCGTAGCGCCCTGGGATAGTGAGCAGTTCTTC.

The chain combines TRBV7-6 with TRBJ2-2; D gene unclear. Trimming took 5 bases from V and 1 from J, leaving 11 bases between them. Per germline, CDR1 SGHVS and CDR2 FNYEAQ. The CDR3 covers 15 residues. Here the CDR3 DNA reads TGTGCCAGCAGCCTAAGGACGGAGAACACCGGGGAGCTGTTTTTT. Translated: CASSLRTENTGELFF.

The chain uses TRBV18 and TRBJ2-3, with 8 nucleotides matching TRBD2. Germline V CDR1 and CDR2: KGHSH, LQKENI. V was clipped by 6 bases and J by 6 bases; unmatched bases: 8. The CDR3 loop spans 14 amino acids. This chain's CDR3 is CASSSGSGVDTQYF. In nucleotides, the CDR3 is TGTGCCAGCTCGAGCGGGAGTGGTGTTGATACGCAGTATTTT.

This clone was seen a handful of times. The genes are TRBV5-1 and TRBJ1-1, with 7 bases fitting TRBD1. Looked up from germline, CDR1 is SGHRS and CDR2 is YFSETQ. The trim removed 2 bases at V and 10 bases at J, leaving 8 bases unmatched. This CDR3 spans 13 amino acids. The DNA for the CDR3 is TGCGCCAGCAGCTTACGGGACAGACAGTCAGCTTTCTTT. It encodes CASSLRDRQSAFF.

This clone was found once. V usage is TRBV7-9 and J usage is TRBJ2-1; 8 bases line up with TRBD2. The J segment lost 4 bases and the V segment lost 3 bases, leaving 2 bases of the junction unmatched. Germline-derived CDR1 and CDR2 are SEHNR and FQNEAQ (reference sequence). The CDR3 is 14 residues long. This CDR3 reads CASSLERGYNEQFF. CDR3 nucleotides: TGTGCCAGCAGCTTGGAGCGGGGGTACAATGAGCAGTTCTTC.

The chain combines TRBV10-2 with TRBJ2-3; 10 nucleotides agree with TRBD2. V lost 7 bases and J lost 4; bases outside the gene matches: 2. The germline V gene encodes CDR1 WSHSY and CDR2 SAAADI. This CDR3 has 13 residues. The chain's CDR3 is CASMLAGADTQYF. The CDR3 DNA reads as TGCGCCAGCATGCTAGCGGGAGCAGATACGCAGTATTTT.

The chain uses TRBV14 and TRBJ2-2, with a tentative D call TRBD2 (6 bases). Trimming took 1 base from V and 7 from J, leaving 13 bases between them. The germline V gene has CDR1 SGHDN and CDR2 FVKESK. This CDR3 is built from 15 residues. CDR3 in amino acids: CASSQVLAGSGELFF. CDR3 DNA sequence: TGTGCCAGCAGCCAAGTTTTAGCCGGGAGCGGGGAGCTGTTTTTT.

V and J are TRBV4-2 and TRBJ2-5; 10 bases line up with TRBD2. V was pared by 1 base and J by 5 bases, with 7 bases of the junction left unmatched. The CDR3 is 16 amino acids. Germline CDR1 LGHNA, CDR2 YNFKEQ. The CDR3 DNA follows: TGTGCCAGCAGCCAAGCCCAGCGGGAGGGCCGGGAGACCCAGTACTTC. The encoded protein is CASSQAQREGRETQYF.

This rearrangement joins TRBV6-1 to TRBJ1-5, with 10 bases fitting TRBD1. The germline V gene encodes CDR1 MNHNS and CDR2 SASEGT. The CDR3 has 15 amino acids. Germline trimming cut 6 bases from V and 5 bases from J; bases unmatched to any gene: 7. The CDR3 region is CASRIRDRGDQPQHF. The CDR3 bases are TGTGCCAGCAGAATCCGGGACAGGGGAGATCAGCCCCAGCATTTT.

The CDR3, as DNA: TGTGCCAGCAGCCCCTCTAGGGCCCTTTCAGGTGGCTACACCTTC. Encoded protein: CASSPSRALSGGYTF. This sequence joins TRBV5-4 and TRBJ1-2; no clear D. The germline V gene has CDR1 SGHNT and CDR2 YYREEE (reference sequence). Trimming stripped 4 bases from V and 7 bases from J, with 20 bases between. The CDR3 has 15 amino acids.